The sequence of this T cell receptor (beta chain) was determined in a study of cytomegalovirus exposure and HLA in healthy donors. Study-level results: In a later analysis, HLA-associated beta chains showed higher expansion and lower generation probabilities than comparable chains. Reports showed the classifier diagnosing cytomegalovirus status with high specificity and sensitivity.

In germline, CDR1 is SGHTA, CDR2 FQGNSA. CDR3 length equals 16 residues. Unmatched junction bases numbered 7, after V lost 5 bases and J lost 4 bases. In the PCR, 60 Vbeta and 13 Jbeta primers were used. Data came from immunoSEQ multiplex PCR; TCRdb stores just in-frame clones and leaves some out. In the table there are 90,000 to 110,000 clones, 80% to 85% of which are singletons. At collection, donors were nominally healthy, but unrecorded immune exposures were probable. As for this clone: Its antigen is as yet unknown.

The sample comprised PBMCs. The chain couples TRBV7-2 to TRBJ2-3; 12 nucleotides align to TRBD1. The sequence derives from a woman aged 30 to 39 in good health and CMV-seronegative. CDR3 bases: TGTGCCAGCAGCGCCCCGGGACAGGGGGCCGCAGATACGCAGTATTTT. Its protein product is CASSAPGQGAADTQYF.